These 19 T cell receptor beta chains were all obtained from the same sample, sequenced in a study of regulatory T cells in long-lasting Graves disease. The time point is: newly diagnosed GD, antithyroid drugs for less than 3 months. The TCR library was prepared using RNA isolated from PBMCs. CDR3 regions were amplified by Arm-PCR using iRepertoire HTBI primers to build TCR beta libraries. TCRdb re-called the multiplex PCR reads through MiXCR, storing one row per CDR3 protein. Of 450,000 to 700,000 distinct CDR3 sequences detected, around an eighth appear once; the ten largest clones hold roughly a tenth. These sequences were also reported in another study, on T cells in Graves' hyperthyroidism and ophthalmopathy.

Sequencing was performed on peripheral blood mononuclear cells (PBMCs), taken at new diagnosis, from a patient treated with antithyroid drugs. Receptors originate from a man aged 25 to 45 with Graves disease.

This clonotype has a count of ten or more. The chain couples TRBV12-3 or TRBV12-4 to TRBJ2-7; D not resolved. V dropped 6 bases and J dropped 4 bases, with 10 bases sitting between them. This CDR3 is built from 12 residues. The CDR3, as DNA: TGTGCCAGCAGCACCACCTTATACGAGCAGTACTTC. This translates into CASSTTLYEQYF.

Here the CDR3 DNA reads TGTGCCAGCAGCTTAAGCCCCTCTGCTAGAGGGGACGAGCAGTACTTC. Protein: CASSLSPSARGDEQYF. This chain connects TRBV7-3 to TRBJ2-7, with D perhaps TRBD1 or TRBD2 (5 bases each). The CDR3 totals 16 residues. Deletions cut 1 base from V and 5 bases from J, with 18 bases between. CDR1 SGHTA and CDR2 FQGTGA come from the germline V gene.

The chain employs TRBV24-1 and TRBJ1-5; D is unclear. This CDR3 is built from 13 residues. Trimming left V 4 bases short and J 0 bases short, with 3 bases between. Germline assignment: CDR1 KGHDR and CDR2 SFDVKD. CDR3 nucleotides: TGTGCCACCAGTGACAATAGCAATCAGCCCCAGCATTTT. Encoded protein: CATSDNSNQPQHF.

This clonotype was picked up many times. The chain is built from TRBV6-2 or TRBV6-3 and TRBJ2-1, with D perhaps matching TRBD1 (5 bases). Germline V gene lookup returns CDR1 MNHEY and CDR2 SVGEGT. Between the trimmed V and J ends, which lost 7 bases and 6 bases, there was a span of 13 bases. There are 13 residues in the CDR3. CDR3 region: CASNRYLVNEQFF. DNA for the CDR3: TGTGCCAGCAACAGGTATTTGGTCAATGAGCAGTTCTTC.

This clonotype has ten or more counts. The gene calls are TRBV10-1 and TRBJ2-7; 8 nucleotides agree with TRBD2. This CDR3 has 15 residues. V shed 6 bases, J shed 0 bases, and the junction held 7 bases outside the gene matches. Germline loops: CDR1 WNHNN, CDR2 SYGVQD (reference sequence). The CDR3 nucleotides are TGCGCCAGCAGCCCTGAGCGGGAGAGCTCCTACGAGCAGTACTTC. Its protein product is CASSPERESSYEQYF.

This clonotype was found many times. The rearrangement links TRBV5-1 to TRBJ1-1; 9 bases are a match to TRBD1. V shed 4 bases, J shed 0 bases, and the junction held 4 bases outside the gene matches. Per the germline V gene, CDR1 is SGHRS and CDR2 is YFSETQ. The CDR3 is made up of 15 amino acids. CDR3 region: CASSPGQGMNTEAFF. CDR3 nucleotides: TGCGCCAGCAGCCCGGGACAGGGTATGAACACTGAAGCTTTCTTT. Combining the CDR3 with reference TRBV5-1 and TRBJ1-1 gives the whole variable domain KAGVTQTPRYLIKTRGQQVTLSCSPISGHRSVSWYQQTPGQGLQFLFEYFSETQRNKGNFPGRFSGRQFSNSRSEMNVSTLELGDSALYLCASSPGQGMNTEAFFGQGTRLTVV.

CDR3 DNA sequence: TGTGCCAGCAGTGAATTCGGTGAAAAACTGTTTTTT. Protein sequence: CASSEFGEKLFF. The rearrangement uses TRBV2 and TRBJ1-4; D not resolved. Trimming took off 2 bases at V and 7 bases at J, with 5 bases between the two ends. Germline V gene lookup returns CDR1 SNHLY and CDR2 FYNNEI. This CDR3 has 12 residues.

This chain joins TRBV18 and TRBJ1-2, with 11 bases matching TRBD1. Looked up from germline, CDR1 is KGHSH and CDR2 is LQKENI. The CDR3 runs to 16 residues. V lost 6 bases, J lost 2 bases, and 8 bases stayed unmatched. The CDR3 protein is CASSLGTGGTNYGYTF. CDR3 bases: TGTGCCAGCTCCCTCGGGACAGGGGGGACGAACTATGGCTACACCTTC.

J is TRBJ1-2 and V is TRBV19; no clear D gene. This CDR3 contains 14 residues. Trimming took 1 base from V and 7 from J, leaving 13 bases between them. Germline lookup yields CDR1 LNHDA and CDR2 SQIVND (reference sequence). The CDR3 coding sequence is TGTGCCAGTAGTATAGTGGAAGCAACAACTGGCTACACCTTC. Amino acids: CASSIVEATTGYTF.

Many counts were recorded for this clonotype. This chain uses TRBV11-2 with TRBJ2-5, with 13 bases identical to TRBD2. The CDR3 runs 16 residues. Unmatched junction bases numbered 6, after V lost 6 bases and J lost 2 bases. Germline CDR1 SGHAT, CDR2 FQNNGV. The CDR3 coding sequence is TGTGCCAGCAGATCTCCGGGACTAGCGGGACAAGAGACCCAGTACTTC. As protein: CASRSPGLAGQETQYF. The full variable domain, with the rest looked up from reference TRBV11-2 and TRBJ2-5, is EAGVAQSPRYKIIEKRQSVAFWCNPISGHATLYWYQQILGQGPKLLIQFQNNGVVDDSQLPKDRFSAERLKGVDSTLKIQPAKLEDSAVYLCASRSPGLAGQETQYFGPGTRLLVL.

The sample holds a few counts of this clonotype. The genes are TRBV6-1 and TRBJ2-2, with 7 nucleotides matching TRBD1. This CDR3 is built from 15 residues. Trimming cost V 6 bases and J 7 bases; bases outside gene matches: 11. Germline-derived CDR1 and CDR2 are MNHNS and SASEGT. The CDR3 protein is CASSSWGQQNGELFF. The CDR3 DNA sequence: TGTGCCAGCAGCTCATGGGGACAGCAAAACGGGGAGCTGTTTTTT.

This clonotype was seen repeatedly, ten times or more. The CDR3 DNA follows: TGCAGCGCGACTGATCCCCCCTACAATGAGCAGTTCTTC. This gives the protein CSATDPPYNEQFF. The rearrangement links TRBV29-1 to TRBJ2-1, with D unclear. V lost 7 bases and J lost 2, with 12 bases in between. Germline V lookup: CDR1 SQVTM, CDR2 ANQGSEA. The CDR3 is 13 amino acids.

This clonotype was recorded many times. V is TRBV7-9 and J is TRBJ2-2; tentative D call: TRBD1 (6 bases). The CDR3 loop spans 17 amino acids. V was trimmed by 3 bases and J by 4 bases, leaving 18 bases between them. From germline, CDR1 is SEHNR and CDR2 FQNEAQ (reference sequence). CDR3 DNA: TGTGCCAGCAGCTTCCCTAGAGGGGGAGCGAGCACCGGGGAGCTGTTTTTT. Protein product: CASSFPRGGASTGELFF.

In its sample, this clonotype was seen many times. The CDR3 nucleotides are TGTGCCATCAGTGAGTCCCAGTCTTCCTACGAGCAGTACTTC. It is translated as CAISESQSSYEQYF. The chain combines TRBV10-3 with TRBJ2-7, with no clear D. Germline CDR1 and CDR2: ENHRY and SYGVKD. The CDR3 loop spans 14 amino acids. V lost 0 bases, J lost 1 base, and 7 bases lay in between.

Many counts were recorded for this clonotype. The gene calls are TRBV7-2 and TRBJ2-2, with D possibly being TRBD1 (6 bases). The V gene lost 4 bases and the J gene lost 4 bases, with 22 bases spanning the gap. CDR1 is SGHTA, CDR2 FQGNSA, per germline. The CDR3 covers 18 residues. The CDR3: CASSSPLRTAQGTGELFF. CDR3 bases: TGTGCCAGCAGCTCCCCCCTTAGGACAGCGCAGGGCACCGGGGAGCTGTTTTTT.

This clonotype was counted between two and nine times. The chain has TRBV20-1 and TRBJ2-5; TRBD2 matches 8 bases. The CDR3 is 16 residues long. The germline gives CDR1 DFQATT, CDR2 SNEGSKA (reference sequence). V lost 0 bases, J lost 1 base, and 7 bases stayed unmatched. Here the CDR3 DNA reads TGCAGTGCTAGAGATGTCCTAGCGGGTGCCCAAGAGACCCAGTACTTC. Translation gives CSARDVLAGAQETQYF.

This clonotype was seen at least ten times. J is TRBJ2-5 and V is TRBV9; D perhaps matches TRBD1 (6 bases). CDR1 is SGDLS, CDR2 YYNGEE, per germline. The CDR3 length is 13 residues. V was clipped by 3 bases and J by 4 bases, with 10 bases between them. CDR3: CASSETGLETQYF. For the CDR3, the DNA is TGTGCCAGCAGCGAAACAGGGTTAGAGACCCAGTACTTC.

Many counts were recorded for this clonotype. One end of the junction varies from germline; a read error may be responsible. The chain employs TRBV7-7 and TRBJ2-7; D may be TRBD2 (6 bases). The germline CDR1 and CDR2 sequences are SSHAT and FNYEAQ (reference sequence). The CDR3 covers 17 residues. CDR3: CASSLGPAGGTSYEQYF. DNA of the CDR3: TGTGCTAGCAGCTTAGGGCCCGCGGGCGGGACCTCCTACGAGCAGTACTTC.

This clonotype was picked up many times. The rearrangement links TRBV3-1 to TRBJ2-7; 10 bases line up with TRBD1. CDR3 length equals 16 residues. Germline CDR1 reads LGHDT; CDR2 reads YNNKEL (reference sequence). The J segment lost 5 bases and the V segment lost 3 bases, leaving 10 bases of the junction unmatched. CDR3 in amino acids: CASSHPRDRGRHEQYF. CDR3 in DNA: TGTGCCAGCAGCCACCCCCGGGACAGGGGACGTCACGAGCAGTACTTC.